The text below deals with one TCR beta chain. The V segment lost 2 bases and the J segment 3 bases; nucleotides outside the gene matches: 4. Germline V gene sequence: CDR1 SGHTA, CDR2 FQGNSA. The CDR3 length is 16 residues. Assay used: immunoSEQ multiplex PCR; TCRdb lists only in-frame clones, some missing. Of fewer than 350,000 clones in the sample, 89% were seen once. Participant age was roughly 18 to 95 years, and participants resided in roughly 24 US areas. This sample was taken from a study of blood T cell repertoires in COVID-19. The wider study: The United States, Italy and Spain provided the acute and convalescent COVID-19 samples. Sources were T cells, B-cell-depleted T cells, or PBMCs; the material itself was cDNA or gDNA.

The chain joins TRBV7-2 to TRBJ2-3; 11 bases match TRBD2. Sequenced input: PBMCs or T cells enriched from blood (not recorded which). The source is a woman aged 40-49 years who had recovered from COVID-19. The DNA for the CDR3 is TGTGCCAGCAGCTTAAAACTAGCGGGGGTTACAGATACGCAGTATTTT. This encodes CASSLKLAGVTDTQYF.